Sequencing of this T cell receptor (beta chain) was carried out in a study of T cells in Graves' hyperthyroidism and ophthalmopathy. Notes on the study in general: Expanded thyroid clonotypes (above 0.001) were mostly also found in blood.

This clonotype was observed at least ten times. As yet, its antigen is unknown. The CDR3 is 15 amino acids. Germline loops: CDR1 DFQATT, CDR2 SNEGSKA (reference sequence). The ends lost 3 bases at V and 5 bases at J; junction bases unmatched: 11. There were TCR beta CDR3 regions amplified from RNA transcripts. When the TCR CDR3 underwent first-round RT-PCR, the HTBI primer set was used. Using its own MiXCR run on the multiplex PCR reads, TCRdb lists one record per CDR3 protein. The sample shows about 560,000 distinct CDR3 sequences, 15% to 20% of them seen only once. This sequence was found in a woman aged 18-30 years with Graves' hyperthyroidism. Specimen: blood. This chain links TRBV20-1 with TRBJ2-5; TRBD1 agrees at 8 bases. The DNA of the CDR3 is TGCAGTGCTAGCACTCCAGGGGGCATCTCGGAGACCCAGTACTTC. Its translation is CSASTPGGISETQYF.